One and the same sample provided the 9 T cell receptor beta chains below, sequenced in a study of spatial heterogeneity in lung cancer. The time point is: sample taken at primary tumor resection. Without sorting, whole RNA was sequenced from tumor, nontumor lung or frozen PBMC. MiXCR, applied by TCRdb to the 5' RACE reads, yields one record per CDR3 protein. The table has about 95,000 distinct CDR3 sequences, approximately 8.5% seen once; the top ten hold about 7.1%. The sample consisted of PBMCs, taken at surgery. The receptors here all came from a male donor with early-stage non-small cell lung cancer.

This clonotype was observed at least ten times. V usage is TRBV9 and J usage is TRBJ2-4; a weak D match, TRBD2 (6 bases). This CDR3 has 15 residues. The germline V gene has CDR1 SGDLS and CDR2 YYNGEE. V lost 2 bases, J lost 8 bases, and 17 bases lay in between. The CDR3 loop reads CASSVGTSGIDIQYF. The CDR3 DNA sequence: TGTGCCAGCAGCGTGGGGACTTCCGGTATCGACATTCAGTACTTC.

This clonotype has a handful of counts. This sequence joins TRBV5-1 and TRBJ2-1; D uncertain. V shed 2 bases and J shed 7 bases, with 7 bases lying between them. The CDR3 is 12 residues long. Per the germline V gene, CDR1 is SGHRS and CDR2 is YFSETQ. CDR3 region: CASSLGPNEQFF. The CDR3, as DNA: TGCGCCAGCAGCTTAGGTCCGAATGAGCAGTTCTTC.

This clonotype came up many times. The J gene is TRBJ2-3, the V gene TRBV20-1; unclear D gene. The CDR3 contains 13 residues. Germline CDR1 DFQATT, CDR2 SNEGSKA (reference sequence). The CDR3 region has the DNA TGCAGCGCCGGTGGGGTCAGCACAGATACGCAGTATTTT. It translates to CSAGGVSTDTQYF.

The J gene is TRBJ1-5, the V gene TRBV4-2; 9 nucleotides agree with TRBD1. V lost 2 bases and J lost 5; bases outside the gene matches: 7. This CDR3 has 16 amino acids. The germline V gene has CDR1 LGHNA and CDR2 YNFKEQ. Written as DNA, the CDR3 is TGTGCCAGCAGCCAATACAGACAGGGGGTAGATCAGCCCCAGCATTTT. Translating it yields CASSQYRQGVDQPQHF.

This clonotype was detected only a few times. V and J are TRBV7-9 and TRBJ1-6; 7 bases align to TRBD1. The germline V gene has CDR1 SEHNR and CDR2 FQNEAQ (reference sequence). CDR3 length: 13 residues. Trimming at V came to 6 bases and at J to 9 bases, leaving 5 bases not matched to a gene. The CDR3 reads CASRRDSGSPLHF. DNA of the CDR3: TGTGCCAGCAGGAGGGACAGTGGTTCACCCCTCCACTTT.

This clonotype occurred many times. In DNA, the CDR3 is TGTGCCATCAGTGAGAAAGGGCCTGGGGCCAACGTCCTGACTTTC. Its translation is CAISEKGPGANVLTF. The rearrangement uses TRBV10-3 and TRBJ2-6; D gene unclear. The ends were cut back, 2 bases at V and 2 bases at J, with 7 bases in the middle. Germline V gene data show CDR1 as ENHRY and CDR2 as SYGVKD. The CDR3 is 15 residues long.

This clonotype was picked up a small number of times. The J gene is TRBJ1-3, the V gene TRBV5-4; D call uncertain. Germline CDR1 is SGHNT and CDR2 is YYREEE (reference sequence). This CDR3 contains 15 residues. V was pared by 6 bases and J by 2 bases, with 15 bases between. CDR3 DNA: TGTGCCAGCACTGACCGGCGCAAGGCTGGAAACACCATATATTTT. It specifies CASTDRRKAGNTIYF.

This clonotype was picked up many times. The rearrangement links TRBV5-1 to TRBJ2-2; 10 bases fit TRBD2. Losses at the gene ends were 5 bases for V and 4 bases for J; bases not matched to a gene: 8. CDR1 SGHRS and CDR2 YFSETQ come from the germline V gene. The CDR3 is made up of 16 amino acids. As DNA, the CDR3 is TGCGCCAGCAGGGACCTTGCTAGCGGGAGCACCGGGGAGCTGTTTTTT. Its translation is CASRDLASGSTGELFF.

The CDR3 loop reads CASSSGSSRLETQYF. CDR3 bases: TGTGCCAGCAGCTCCGGGTCCTCCCGTCTAGAGACCCAGTACTTC. The rearrangement joins TRBV5-4 to TRBJ2-5; D ambiguous. Trimming stripped 3 bases from V and 4 bases from J, with 16 bases between. This CDR3 has 15 amino acids. From germline, CDR1 is SGHNT and CDR2 YYREEE (reference sequence).